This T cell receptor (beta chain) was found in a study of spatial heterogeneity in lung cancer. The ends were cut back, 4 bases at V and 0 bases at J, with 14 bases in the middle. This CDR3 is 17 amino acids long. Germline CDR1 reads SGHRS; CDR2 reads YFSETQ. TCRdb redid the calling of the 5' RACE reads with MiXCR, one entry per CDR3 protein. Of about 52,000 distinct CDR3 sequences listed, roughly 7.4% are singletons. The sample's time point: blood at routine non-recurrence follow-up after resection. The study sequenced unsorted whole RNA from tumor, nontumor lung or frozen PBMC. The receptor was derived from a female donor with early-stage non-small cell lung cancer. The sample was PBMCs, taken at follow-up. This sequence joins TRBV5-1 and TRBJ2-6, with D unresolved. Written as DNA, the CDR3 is TGCGCCAGCAGCCCGAGAGGCCCCCTCTCTGGGGCCAACGTCCTGACTTTC. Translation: CASSPRGPLSGANVLTF. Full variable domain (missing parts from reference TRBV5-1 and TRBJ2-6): KAGVTQTPRYLIKTRGQQVTLSCSPISGHRSVSWYQQTPGQGLQFLFEYFSETQRNKGNFPGRFSGRQFSNSRSEMNVSTLELGDSALYLCASSPRGPLSGANVLTFGAGSRLTVL.